Below are 13 T cell receptor beta chains sequenced from a single sample in a study of T cells in Graves' hyperthyroidism and ophthalmopathy. Amplified TCR beta CDR3 regions came from RNA transcripts. The TCR CDR3 first-round RT-PCR relied on the HTBI primer set. TCRdb reanalysed the multiplex PCR reads using MiXCR and keeps one entry per CDR3 protein. The sample contains roughly 800,000 distinct CDR3 sequences, over 35% of which appear only once. The specimen was blood. These receptors all come from a man aged 18-30 years with Graves' hyperthyroidism.

This clonotype was counted only a few times. The rearrangement uses TRBV6-5 and TRBJ2-7; D could derive from TRBD1 or TRBD2 (5 bases each). CDR3 size: 14 residues. Germline V gene lookup returns CDR1 MNHEY and CDR2 SVGAGI. V lost 2 bases, J lost 6 bases, and 14 bases lay in between. CDR3 DNA: TGTGCCAGCAGTTACGAGAGAGGGGTGGGCGAGCAGTACTTC. As protein: CASSYERGVGEQYF.

The rearrangement links TRBV5-1 to TRBJ2-5, with 9 bases identical to TRBD1. V shed 4 bases, J shed 10 bases, and the junction held 5 bases outside the gene matches. This CDR3 region has 12 residues. Germline CDR1 is SGHRS and CDR2 is YFSETQ. The CDR3 sequence is CASSETGGSQYF. The DNA for the CDR3 is TGCGCCAGCAGCGAGACAGGGGGGAGCCAGTACTTC.

The V call is TRBV19, the J call TRBJ2-7, with 11 bases fitting TRBD2. V lost 9 bases to trimming and J lost 3 bases; unmatched junction nucleotides: 10. Looked up from germline, CDR1 is LNHDA and CDR2 is SQIVND (reference sequence). This CDR3 comprises 15 residues. The CDR3 bases are TGTGCCAGCAGCATATTAGCGGGAGGGGACTACGAGCAGTACTTC. This gives the protein CASSILAGGDYEQYF.

This chain links TRBV4-1 with TRBJ2-2; possibly TRBD1 for D (5 bases). CDR1 is MGHRA, CDR2 YSYEKL, per germline. Trimming removed 3 bases at V and 4 bases at J, with 12 bases between. The CDR3 covers 15 residues. CDR3 nucleotides: TGCGCCAGCAGCCACCAGGGTAGGGGCACCGGGGAGCTGTTTTTT. Translating it yields CASSHQGRGTGELFF.

This clonotype came up a few times. This rearrangement joins TRBV7-2 to TRBJ1-6, with no clear D. Germline loops: CDR1 SGHTA, CDR2 FQGNSA. CDR3 length: 16 residues. V lost 1 base to trimming and J lost 0 bases, with 7 bases between them. The CDR3: CASSLVGASYNSPLHF. The CDR3 nucleotides are TGTGCCAGCAGCTTAGTTGGAGCCTCCTATAATTCACCCCTCCACTTT. Full variable domain (outside the CDR3, taken from reference TRBV7-2 and TRBJ1-6): GAGVSQSPSNKVTEKGKDVELRCDPISGHTALYWYRQSLGQGLEFLIYFQGNSAPDKSGLPSDRFSAERTGGSVSTLTIQRTQQEDSAVYLCASSLVGASYNSPLHFGNGTRLTVT.

This clonotype was seen at least ten times. This chain connects TRBV7-9 to TRBJ2-7, with D perhaps matching TRBD1 (5 bases). V lost 0 bases and J 3 bases, leaving 9 bases between the germline ends. CDR3 length equals 14 residues. From germline, CDR1 is SEHNR and CDR2 FQNEAQ (reference sequence). CDR3 sequence: CASSLAPRVYEQYF. The DNA for the CDR3 is TGTGCCAGCAGCTTAGCACCCAGGGTCTACGAGCAGTACTTC.

In its sample, this clonotype was seen many times. The chain carries TRBV7-2 and TRBJ1-1; D is perhaps TRBD1 (5 bases). Per germline, CDR1 SGHTA and CDR2 FQGNSA. The V gene lost 5 bases and the J gene lost 5 bases, with 15 bases spanning the gap. This CDR3 contains 14 residues. The CDR3 loop reads CASSTRTTRTEAFF. DNA of the CDR3: TGTGCCAGCAGCACAAGGACAACACGAACTGAAGCTTTCTTT.

In this sample, this clonotype turned up a few times. As DNA, the CDR3 is TGCAGTGCTAAACCTTTGGGGACAGGGGCCTACGAGCAGTACTTC. Translated: CSAKPLGTGAYEQYF. This sequence joins TRBV20-1 and TRBJ2-7; 10 bases match TRBD1. CDR1 DFQATT and CDR2 SNEGSKA come from the germline V gene (reference sequence). The CDR3 totals 15 residues. V gave up 4 bases and J gave up 2 bases; unmatched junction bases: 8.

The chain links TRBV7-9 to TRBJ2-7; D is uncertain. There are 12 residues in the CDR3. Deletions cut 4 bases from V and 2 bases from J, with 6 bases between. Germline V gene sequence: CDR1 SEHNR, CDR2 FQNEAQ (reference sequence). CDR3 nucleotides: TGTGCCAGCAGCTCCCTCCCCTACGAGCAGTACTTC. Amino acids: CASSSLPYEQYF.

This clonotype was observed at least ten times. This chain uses TRBV10-3 with TRBJ1-4, with 9 bases lining up with TRBD1. With 3 bases clipped from V and 7 bases from J, the junction kept 6 bases outside the gene matches. This CDR3 has 15 residues. Germline CDR1 and CDR2: ENHRY and SYGVKD. Here the CDR3 reads CAISEPGQGSEKLFF. The CDR3 DNA reads as TGTGCCATCAGTGAACCGGGACAGGGTAGTGAAAAACTGTTTTTT.

This clonotype appeared many times. The CDR3: CSVEILSGNTIYF. The CDR3 DNA sequence: TGCAGCGTTGAAATTCTCTCTGGAAACACCATATATTTT. This rearrangement joins TRBV29-1 to TRBJ1-3; no clear D gene. In germline, CDR1 is SQVTM, CDR2 ANQGSEA. There are 13 residues in the CDR3. V lost 2 bases to trimming and J lost 0 bases, with 5 bases between them.

This clonotype was seen many times. CDR3 region: CASSVDQATETQYF. CDR3 nucleotide sequence: TGTGCCAGCAGCGTAGATCAAGCGACGGAGACCCAGTACTTC. The chain employs TRBV9 and TRBJ2-5; no reliable D call. V was cut by 0 bases and J by 5 bases, with 11 bases left in between. The CDR3 consists of 14 residues. Germline CDR1 SGDLS, CDR2 YYNGEE.

This clonotype showed up many times. The chain recombines TRBV12-3 or TRBV12-4 with TRBJ1-1; D is unresolved. The CDR3 is 12 amino acids. The ends were cut back, 3 bases at V and 7 bases at J, with 9 bases in the middle. The CDR3: CASSLSESEAFF. CDR3 in DNA: TGTGCCAGCAGTTTGTCCGAGAGTGAAGCTTTCTTT.